This T cell receptor beta chain comes out of a study of PD-L1 blockade in urothelial cancer. The protocol was immunoSEQ multiplex PCR, while the TCRdb copy is restricted to in-frame clones and leaves out a portion. Here the sample spans more than 30,000 clones, roughly 87% being singletons. As to time point: peripheral blood 6 weeks after treatment start. CDR1 and CDR2 from the germline V gene are MNHNY and SVGAGI (reference sequence). Trimming pared 4 bases from V and 5 bases from J, leaving 11 bases between. The CDR3 consists of 13 residues. This sequence originates from an elderly man with urothelial cancer. V and J are TRBV6-6 and TRBJ2-5; D is perhaps TRBD1 (5 bases). The sample consisted of PBMCs, taken around atezolizumab (anti-PD-L1) treatment. CDR3 sequence: CASSSQGPETQYF. CDR3 in DNA: TGTGCCAGCAGTTCTCAGGGCCCGGAGACCCAGTACTTC.